Listed here is a single T cell receptor beta chain. Its antigen remains unknown. Time point: week 35, safety follow-up. The content of each vaccine dose was 300 ug of mutant IDH1 20-mer peptide, and topical imiquimod accompanied it. Libraries were prepared by immunoSEQ multiplex PCR; TCRdb keeps only in-frame clonotypes and omits some of them. The sample lists roughly 25,000 clones; approximately 82% were seen once. This sample stems from a study of a mutant IDH1 vaccine in newly diagnosed glioma. Study background: Patients got their first vaccination 4-6 weeks after radiotherapy alone, or with temozolomide cycles. Males made up about 62% and females about 40% of treated patients, whose mean age was roughly 40 years. Pretreatment consisted of radiotherapy, temozolomide, or both, with most receiving both.

CDR1 and CDR2 from the germline V gene are MDHEN and SYDVKM. Trimming removed 6 bases from V and 5 bases from J; junction bases left unmatched: 8. This CDR3 comprises 14 residues. This specimen consisted of PBMCs, obtained from a glioma patient whose treatment included an IDH1 peptide vaccine. The chain employs TRBV28 and TRBJ1-1; 8 bases are shared with TRBD1. The sequence came from a man aged 25 to 45 with glioma. The CDR3 sequence: CASSLQGAVTEAFF. The CDR3 DNA follows: TGTGCCAGCAGCCTCCAGGGGGCTGTGACTGAAGCTTTCTTT.